The 18 T cell receptor beta chains below were found in one sample sequenced in a study of blood T cell repertoires in COVID-19. Some clones are missing from TCRdb's copy, which holds only in-frame ones; the method was immunoSEQ multiplex PCR. Of around 380,000 clones listed, 81% are singletons. The source material was peripheral blood. Source of these receptors: a human donor with acute or convalescent COVID-19. The donor label of this sample is uncertain.

This sequence joins TRBV28 and TRBJ1-6; perhaps TRBD1 as D (5 bases). The CDR3 runs 15 residues. The V gene lost 8 bases and the J gene lost 10 bases, with 21 bases spanning the gap. Germline CDR1 reads MDHEN; CDR2 reads SYDVKM. The CDR3 sequence: CASGGVGAGESPLHF. Written as DNA, the CDR3 is TGTGCCAGCGGGGGGGTCGGGGCTGGCGAGTCACCCCTCCACTTT.

This clone was seen more than once but under ten times. The chain carries TRBV20-1 and TRBJ1-2; weak D call: TRBD1 (5 bases). Germline V CDR1 and CDR2: DFQATT, SNEGSKA (reference sequence). Trimming took 3 bases from V and 14 from J, leaving 13 bases between them. The CDR3 extends over 10 amino acids. In DNA form, the CDR3 reads TGCAGTGCTAGTAGGGGTACAACGACCTTC. Its protein is CSASRGTTTF.

This clone was observed once. The chain uses TRBV3-1 (or the pseudogene TRBV3-2) and TRBJ2-3; TRBD2 aligns across 10 bases. Germline-derived CDR1 and CDR2 are LGHDT and YNNKEL (reference sequence). Trimming at V came to 3 bases and at J to 8 bases, leaving 8 bases not matched to a gene. The CDR3 extends over 15 amino acids. In DNA, the CDR3 is TGTGCCAGCAGCCACCGGACTAGCGGTACGGGTACGCAGTATTTT. It translates to CASSHRTSGTGTQYF.

V usage is TRBV19 and J usage is TRBJ1-1; D is ambiguous. Trimming removed 7 bases at V and 6 bases at J, with 12 bases between. The CDR3 consists of 12 residues. CDR1 LNHDA and CDR2 SQIVND come from the germline V gene (reference sequence). CDR3 residues: CASIFEGSEAFF. For the CDR3, the DNA is TGTGCCAGTATTTTTGAGGGTTCTGAAGCTTTCTTT. The variable domain in full, with the rest retrieved from reference TRBV19 and TRBJ1-1, is DGGITQSPKYLFRKEGQNVTLSCEQNLNHDAMYWYRQDPGQGLRLIYYSQIVNDFQKGDIAEGYSVSREKKESFPLTVTSAQKNPTAFYLCASIFEGSEAFFGQGTRLTVV.

This chain links TRBV4-1 with TRBJ2-1; 7 nucleotides agree with TRBD1. The V gene's germline CDR1 is MGHRA and CDR2 YSYEKL. V lost 4 bases to trimming and J lost 5 bases; unmatched junction nucleotides: 11. This CDR3 region has 16 residues. DNA for the CDR3: TGCGCCAGCAGCCCCTGGACCGGGACAGATAACAATGAGCAGTTCTTC. Residues: CASSPWTGTDNNEQFF.

This chain uses TRBV6-1 with TRBJ1-1; a weak D match, TRBD1 (6 bases). Per germline, CDR1 MNHNS and CDR2 SASEGT. V was clipped by 2 bases and J by 6 bases, with 13 bases between them. The CDR3 length is 14 residues. The DNA of the CDR3 is TGTGCCAGCAGTGAAAGGGCCGCAGGGGCTGAAGCTTTCTTT. It translates to CASSERAAGAEAFF.

The chain has TRBV7-9 and TRBJ2-1; 16 nucleotides agree with TRBD2. J was trimmed by 6 bases and V by 7 bases; bases with no gene match: 6. The germline V gene encodes CDR1 SEHNR and CDR2 FQNEAQ (reference sequence). The CDR3 has 16 residues. The CDR3 protein is CASNPGLAGGPNEQFF. The CDR3 coding sequence is TGTGCCAGCAACCCGGGACTAGCGGGGGGGCCCAATGAGCAGTTCTTC.

The chain couples TRBV9 to TRBJ1-3; D remains unclear. The V gene lost 0 bases and the J gene lost 0 bases, with 7 bases spanning the gap. This CDR3 contains 15 residues. The germline gives CDR1 SGDLS, CDR2 YYNGEE. CDR3 sequence (DNA): TGTGCCAGCAGCGTAGGCTGGAGCTCTGGAAACACCATATATTTT. This codes for CASSVGWSSGNTIYF. The variable domain in full, with the rest retrieved from reference TRBV9 and TRBJ1-3, is DSGVTQTPKHLITATGQRVTLRCSPRSGDLSVYWYQQSLDQGLQFLIQYYNGEERAKGNILERFSAQQFPDLHSELNLSSLELGDSALYFCASSVGWSSGNTIYFGEGSWLTVV.

The V gene is TRBV6-5, the J gene TRBJ2-1; a possible D gene is TRBD2 (7 bases). The V gene lost 5 bases and the J gene lost 6 bases, with 17 bases spanning the gap. This CDR3 spans 15 amino acids. Germline-derived CDR1 and CDR2 are MNHEY and SVGAGI. This CDR3 is CASSKRGGTVNEQFF. The CDR3 DNA reads TGTGCCAGCAGTAAGAGGGGGGGAACAGTCAATGAGCAGTTCTTC.

The gene calls are TRBV27 and TRBJ1-1; possible D gene TRBD1, 5 bases. The CDR3 is 14 residues long. V was cut by 7 bases and J by 0 bases, with 12 bases left in between. Germline CDR1 MNHEY, CDR2 SMNVEV (reference sequence). This CDR3 is CASNSKGVNTEAFF. DNA for the CDR3: TGTGCCAGCAATTCAAAAGGGGTGAACACTGAAGCTTTCTTT.

This clone was detected once. This rearrangement joins TRBV19 to TRBJ2-7, with TRBD1 identical over 8 bases. V lost 5 bases to trimming and J lost 6 bases; unmatched junction nucleotides: 12. The CDR3 spans 15 residues. Germline-derived CDR1 and CDR2 are LNHDA and SQIVND (reference sequence). The CDR3 here is CASSPRQGRTGEQYF. CDR3 DNA: TGTGCCAGTAGTCCGCGACAGGGGAGAACTGGCGAGCAGTACTTC.

V is TRBV7-9 and J is TRBJ2-5, with 12 bases matching TRBD2. The CDR3 contains 17 residues. Germline-derived CDR1 and CDR2 are SEHNR and FQNEAQ (reference sequence). V gave up 5 bases and J gave up 0 bases; unmatched junction bases: 7. The CDR3 protein is CASSDGLAGPYQETQYF. The CDR3 DNA is TGTGCCAGCAGCGACGGACTAGCGGGACCGTACCAAGAGACCCAGTACTTC.

This chain links TRBV6-6 with TRBJ2-7; the D gene is possibly TRBD1 (5 bases). The CDR3 totals 11 residues. Germline V gene sequence: CDR1 MNHNY, CDR2 SVGAGI (reference sequence). The V gene lost 2 bases and the J gene lost 7 bases, with 6 bases spanning the gap. The DNA of the CDR3 is TGTGCCAGCAGTTACCAGGGAGAGCAGTACTTC. Protein: CASSYQGEQYF.

This clone was seen just once. This chain joins TRBV29-1 and TRBJ2-3, with a possible D match to TRBD1 (5 bases). V was pared by 6 bases and J by 8 bases, with 21 bases between. Germline V gives CDR1 SQVTM, CDR2 ANQGSEA. CDR3 length: 14 residues. The CDR3 DNA reads TGCAGCGTGAGACAGCAGAATCAGCAAGGTACGCAGTATTTT. Its translation is CSVRQQNQQGTQYF.

This clone was counted between two and nine times. This sequence joins TRBV6-6 and TRBJ2-1; TRBD2 matches 14 bases. Germline V gene sequence: CDR1 MNHNY, CDR2 SVGAGI (reference sequence). The CDR3 runs to 16 residues. After removal of 10 bases from V and 7 bases from J, the junction contained 12 bases not matched to a gene. The CDR3 region is CATRVMGLAGVNEQFF. DNA of the CDR3: TGTGCCACCCGAGTCATGGGACTAGCGGGGGTAAATGAGCAGTTCTTC.

V and J are TRBV13 and TRBJ1-1, with D maybe TRBD1 (5 bases). The V gene lost 6 bases and the J gene lost 1 base, with 12 bases spanning the gap. Germline lookup yields CDR1 PRHDT and CDR2 FYEKMQ (reference sequence). CDR3 length equals 14 residues. The CDR3 loop is CASRVWGRNTEAFF. The CDR3 region has the DNA TGTGCCAGCAGAGTCTGGGGCAGGAACACTGAAGCTTTCTTT.

The rearrangement uses TRBV5-6 and TRBJ1-4; TRBD1 matches 8 bases. The CDR3 sequence is 14 residues long. Trimming took 4 bases from V and 10 from J; bases not matched to a gene: 9. The germline gives CDR1 SGHDT, CDR2 YYEEEE. CDR3 amino acids: CASSQTGVRGKLFF. The CDR3 coding sequence is TGTGCCAGCAGCCAGACAGGGGTCAGGGGAAAACTGTTTTTT.

CDR3 sequence reads: CARRDREYEQYF. The CDR3 DNA reads as TGTGCTAGACGAGACAGGGAGTACGAGCAGTACTTC. This chain joins TRBV12-5 and TRBJ2-7, with 7 bases aligning to TRBD1. CDR1 is LGHNT, CDR2 FRNRAP, per germline. Trimming removed 9 bases from V and 4 bases from J; junction bases left unmatched: 6. The CDR3 is 12 amino acids.